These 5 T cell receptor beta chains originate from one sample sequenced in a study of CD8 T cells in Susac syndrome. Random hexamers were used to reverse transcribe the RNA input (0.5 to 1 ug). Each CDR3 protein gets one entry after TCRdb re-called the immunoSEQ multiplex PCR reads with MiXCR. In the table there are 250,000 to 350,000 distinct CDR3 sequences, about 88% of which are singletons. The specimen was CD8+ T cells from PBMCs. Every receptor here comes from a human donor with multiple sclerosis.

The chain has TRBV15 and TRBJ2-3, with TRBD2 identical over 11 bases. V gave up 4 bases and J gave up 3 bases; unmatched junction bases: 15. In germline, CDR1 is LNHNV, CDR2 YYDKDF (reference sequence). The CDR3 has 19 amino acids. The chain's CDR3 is CATSIPFSKLAGETDTQYF. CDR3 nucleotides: TGTGCCACCAGCATACCATTTTCCAAACTAGCGGGAGAAACAGATACGCAGTATTTT.

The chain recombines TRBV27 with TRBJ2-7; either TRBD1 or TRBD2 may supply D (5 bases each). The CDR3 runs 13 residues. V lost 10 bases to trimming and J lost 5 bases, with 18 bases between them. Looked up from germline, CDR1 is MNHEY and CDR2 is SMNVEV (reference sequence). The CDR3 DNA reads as TGTGCCACCGCCCGGGGCGCCAGGAACGAGCAGTACTTC. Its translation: CATARGARNEQYF.

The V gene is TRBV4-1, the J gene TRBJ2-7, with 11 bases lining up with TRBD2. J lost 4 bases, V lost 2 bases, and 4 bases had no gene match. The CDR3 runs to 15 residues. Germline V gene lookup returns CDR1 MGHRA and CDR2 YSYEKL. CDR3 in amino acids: CASSQPGLAAYEQYF. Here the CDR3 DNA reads TGCGCCAGCAGCCAACCGGGACTAGCGGCGTACGAGCAGTACTTC.

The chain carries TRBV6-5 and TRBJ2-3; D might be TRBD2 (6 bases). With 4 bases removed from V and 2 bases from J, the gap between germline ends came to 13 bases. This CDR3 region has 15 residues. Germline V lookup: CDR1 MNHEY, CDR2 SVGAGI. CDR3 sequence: CASSLRDWSTDTQYF. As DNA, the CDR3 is TGTGCCAGCAGTTTAAGGGACTGGTCCACAGATACGCAGTATTTT.

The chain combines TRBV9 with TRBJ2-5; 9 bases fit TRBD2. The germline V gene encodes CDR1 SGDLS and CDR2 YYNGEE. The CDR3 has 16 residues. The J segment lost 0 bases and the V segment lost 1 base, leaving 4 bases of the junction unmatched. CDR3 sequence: CASSVSGRWYQETQYF. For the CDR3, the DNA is TGTGCCAGCAGCGTAAGCGGGAGGTGGTACCAAGAGACCCAGTACTTC.